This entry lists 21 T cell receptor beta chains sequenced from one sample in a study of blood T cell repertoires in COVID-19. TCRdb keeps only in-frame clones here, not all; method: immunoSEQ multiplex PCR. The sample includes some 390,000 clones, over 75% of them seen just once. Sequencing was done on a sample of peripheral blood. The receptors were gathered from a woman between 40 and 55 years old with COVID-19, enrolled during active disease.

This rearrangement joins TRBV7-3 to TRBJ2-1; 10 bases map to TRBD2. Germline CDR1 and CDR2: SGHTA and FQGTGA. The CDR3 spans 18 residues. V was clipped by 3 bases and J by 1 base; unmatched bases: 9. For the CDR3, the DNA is TGTGCCAGCAGCTTGGGACTAGCGCCAGATATATCCTACAATGAGCAGTTCTTC. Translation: CASSLGLAPDISYNEQFF.

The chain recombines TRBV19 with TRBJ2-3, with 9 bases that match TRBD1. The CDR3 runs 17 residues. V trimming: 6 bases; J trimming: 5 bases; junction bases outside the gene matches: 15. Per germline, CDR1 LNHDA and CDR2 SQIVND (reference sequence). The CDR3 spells CASSPINRGRVGDTQYF. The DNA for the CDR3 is TGTGCCAGTAGCCCTATTAACAGGGGGCGAGTTGGAGATACGCAGTATTTT.

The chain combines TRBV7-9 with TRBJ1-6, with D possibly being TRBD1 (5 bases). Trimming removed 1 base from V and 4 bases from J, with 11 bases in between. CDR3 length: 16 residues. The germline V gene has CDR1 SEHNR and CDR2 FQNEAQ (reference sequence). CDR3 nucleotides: TGTGCCAGCAGCTTAGGGGGGGGGAATTATAATTCACCCCTCCACTTT. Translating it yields CASSLGGGNYNSPLHF.

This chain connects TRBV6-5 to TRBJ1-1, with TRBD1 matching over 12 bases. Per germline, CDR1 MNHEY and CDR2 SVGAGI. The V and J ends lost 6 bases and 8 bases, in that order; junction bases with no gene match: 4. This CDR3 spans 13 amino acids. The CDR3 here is CASRGTGGLEAFF. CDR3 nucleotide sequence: TGTGCCAGCAGAGGGACAGGGGGCTTGGAAGCTTTCTTT.

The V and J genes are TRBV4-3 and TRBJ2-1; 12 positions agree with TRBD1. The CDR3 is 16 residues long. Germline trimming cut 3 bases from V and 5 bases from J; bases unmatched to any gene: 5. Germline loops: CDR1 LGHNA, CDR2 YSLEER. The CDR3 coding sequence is TGCGCCAGCAGCCAGGGACAGGGGGCCCCGGACAATGAGCAGTTCTTC. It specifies CASSQGQGAPDNEQFF.

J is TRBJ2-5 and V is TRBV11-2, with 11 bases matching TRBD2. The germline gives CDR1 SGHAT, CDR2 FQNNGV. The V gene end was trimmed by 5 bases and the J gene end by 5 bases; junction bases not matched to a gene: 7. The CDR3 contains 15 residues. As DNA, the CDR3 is TGTGCCAGCAGCCCATCTAGCGGGGGGAGGGAGACCCAGTACTTC. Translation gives CASSPSSGGRETQYF.

The CDR3 sequence: CASSGTGAGGNTIYF. CDR3 nucleotide sequence: TGTGCCAGCAGCGGGACAGGGGCCGGTGGAAACACCATATATTTT. The rearrangement uses TRBV9 and TRBJ1-3; 9 bases are shared with TRBD1. Germline trimming cut 3 bases from V and 3 bases from J; bases unmatched to any gene: 4. Germline assignment: CDR1 SGDLS and CDR2 YYNGEE. The CDR3 contains 15 residues.

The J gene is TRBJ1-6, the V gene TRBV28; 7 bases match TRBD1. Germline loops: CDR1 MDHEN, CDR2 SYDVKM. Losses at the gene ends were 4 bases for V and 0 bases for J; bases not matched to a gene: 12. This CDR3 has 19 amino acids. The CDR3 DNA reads TGTGCCAGCAGTTCAAACACCTTGACAGGGAGCTCCTATAATTCACCCCTCCACTTT. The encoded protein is CASSSNTLTGSSYNSPLHF.

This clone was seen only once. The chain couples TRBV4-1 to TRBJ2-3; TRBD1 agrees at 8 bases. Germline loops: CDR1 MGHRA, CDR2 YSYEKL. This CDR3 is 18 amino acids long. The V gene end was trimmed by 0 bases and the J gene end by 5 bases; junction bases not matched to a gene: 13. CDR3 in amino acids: CASSQDRGGQGARDTQYF. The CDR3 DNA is TGCGCCAGCAGCCAAGATCGTGGTGGCCAGGGGGCAAGAGATACGCAGTATTTT.

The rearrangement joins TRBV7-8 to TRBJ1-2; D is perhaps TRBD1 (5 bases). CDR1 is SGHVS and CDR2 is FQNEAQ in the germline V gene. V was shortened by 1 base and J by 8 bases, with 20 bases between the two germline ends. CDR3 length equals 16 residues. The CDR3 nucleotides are TGTGCCAGCAGCTTAGGCGTGGCTTTTGGGGCCGGGGGCTACACCTTC. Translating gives CASSLGVAFGAGGYTF. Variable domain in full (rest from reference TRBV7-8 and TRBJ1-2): GAGVSQSPRYKVAKRGQDVALRCDPISGHVSLFWYQQALGQGPEFLTYFQNEAQLDKSGLPSDRFFAERPEGSVSTLKIQRTQQEDSAVYLCASSLGVAFGAGGYTFGSGTRLTVV.

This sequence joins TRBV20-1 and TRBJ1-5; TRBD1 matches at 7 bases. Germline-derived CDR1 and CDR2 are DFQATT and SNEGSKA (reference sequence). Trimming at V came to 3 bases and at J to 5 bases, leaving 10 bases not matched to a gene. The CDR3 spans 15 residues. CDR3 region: CSASWPRGIYQPQHF. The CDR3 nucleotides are TGCAGTGCTAGTTGGCCCAGGGGGATATATCAGCCCCAGCATTTT.

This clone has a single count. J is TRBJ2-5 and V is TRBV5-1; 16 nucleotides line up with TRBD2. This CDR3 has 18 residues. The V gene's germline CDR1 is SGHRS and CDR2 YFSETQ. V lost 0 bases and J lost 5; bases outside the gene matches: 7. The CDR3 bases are TGCGCCAGCAGCTTGGAACCGGGACTAGCGGGGGGGCCGGAGACCCAGTACTTC. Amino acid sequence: CASSLEPGLAGGPETQYF.

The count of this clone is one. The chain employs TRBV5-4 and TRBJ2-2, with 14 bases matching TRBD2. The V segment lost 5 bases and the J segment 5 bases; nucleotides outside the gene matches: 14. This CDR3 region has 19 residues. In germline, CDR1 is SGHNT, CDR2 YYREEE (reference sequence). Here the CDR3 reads CASSPAGGLAGVGTGELFF. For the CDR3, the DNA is TGTGCCAGCAGTCCCGCCGGGGGACTAGCGGGAGTAGGTACCGGGGAGCTGTTTTTT.

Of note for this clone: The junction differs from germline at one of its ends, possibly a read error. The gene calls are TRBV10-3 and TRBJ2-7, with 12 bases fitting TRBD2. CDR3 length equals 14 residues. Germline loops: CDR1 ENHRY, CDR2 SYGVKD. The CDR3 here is CTISPTSGSPEQYF. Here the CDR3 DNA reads TGTACCATCAGTCCGACTAGCGGGAGCCCCGAGCAGTACTTC.

Written as DNA, the CDR3 is TGTGCCAGCAGCTTCAGGGATTCCTACGAGCAGTACTTC. Its protein is CASSFRDSYEQYF. The rearrangement joins TRBV5-4 to TRBJ2-7; possible D gene TRBD1, 5 bases. Germline CDR1 is SGHNT and CDR2 is YYREEE (reference sequence). V was pared by 2 bases and J by 1 base, with 7 bases between. This CDR3 is built from 13 residues.

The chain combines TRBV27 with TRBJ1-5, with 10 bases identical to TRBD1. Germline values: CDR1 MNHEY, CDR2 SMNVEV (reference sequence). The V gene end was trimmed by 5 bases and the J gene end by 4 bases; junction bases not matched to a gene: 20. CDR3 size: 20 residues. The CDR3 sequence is CASSLHPGQGRGSLNQPQHF. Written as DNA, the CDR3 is TGTGCCAGCAGTCTTCATCCGGGACAGGGGAGGGGCAGCCTTAATCAGCCCCAGCATTTT.

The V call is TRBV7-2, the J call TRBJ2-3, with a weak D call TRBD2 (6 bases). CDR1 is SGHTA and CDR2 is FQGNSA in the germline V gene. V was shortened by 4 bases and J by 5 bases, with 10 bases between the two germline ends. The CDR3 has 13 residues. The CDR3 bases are TGTGCCAGCAGCTCCCTGGGGGGAGATACGCAGTATTTT. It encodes CASSSLGGDTQYF.

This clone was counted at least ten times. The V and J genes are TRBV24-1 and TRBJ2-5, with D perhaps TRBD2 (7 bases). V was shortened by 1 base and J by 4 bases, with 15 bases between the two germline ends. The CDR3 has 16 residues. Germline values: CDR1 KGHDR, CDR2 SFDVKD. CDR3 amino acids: CATSDFSGGSRETQYF. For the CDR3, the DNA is TGTGCCACCAGTGATTTTTCGGGGGGCTCTCGAGAGACCCAGTACTTC.

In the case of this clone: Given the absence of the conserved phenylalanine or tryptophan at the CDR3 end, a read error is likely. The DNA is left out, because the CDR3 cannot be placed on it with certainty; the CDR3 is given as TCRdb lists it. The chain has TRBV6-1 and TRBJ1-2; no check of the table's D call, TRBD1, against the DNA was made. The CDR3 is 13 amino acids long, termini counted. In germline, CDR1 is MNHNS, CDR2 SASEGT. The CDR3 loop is CASSEYGTDGKGP.

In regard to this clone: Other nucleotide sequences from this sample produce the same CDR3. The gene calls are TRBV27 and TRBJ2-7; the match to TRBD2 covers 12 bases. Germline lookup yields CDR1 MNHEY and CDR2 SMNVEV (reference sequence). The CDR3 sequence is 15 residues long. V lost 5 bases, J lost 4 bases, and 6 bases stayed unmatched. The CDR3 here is CASSVTSGSGYEQYF. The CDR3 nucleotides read TGTGCCAGCAGTGTGACTAGCGGGAGCGGGTACGAGCAGTACTTC.

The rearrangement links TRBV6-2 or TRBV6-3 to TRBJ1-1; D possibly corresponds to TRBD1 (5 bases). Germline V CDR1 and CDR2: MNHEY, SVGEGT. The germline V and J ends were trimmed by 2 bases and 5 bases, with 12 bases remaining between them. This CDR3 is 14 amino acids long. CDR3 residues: CASSYMGHETEAFF. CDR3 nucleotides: TGTGCCAGCAGTTACATGGGGCACGAAACTGAAGCTTTCTTT.